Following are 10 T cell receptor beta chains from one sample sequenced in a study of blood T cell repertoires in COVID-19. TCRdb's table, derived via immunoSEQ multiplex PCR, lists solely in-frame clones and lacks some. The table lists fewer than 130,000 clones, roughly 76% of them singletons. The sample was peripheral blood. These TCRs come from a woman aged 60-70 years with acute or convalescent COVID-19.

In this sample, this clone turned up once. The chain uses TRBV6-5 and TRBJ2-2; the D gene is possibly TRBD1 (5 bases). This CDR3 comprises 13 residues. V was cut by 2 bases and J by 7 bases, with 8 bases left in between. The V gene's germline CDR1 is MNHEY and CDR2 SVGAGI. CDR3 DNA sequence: TGTGCCAGCAGTTACCAGGGTGGCGGGGAGCTGTTTTTT. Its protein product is CASSYQGGGELFF.

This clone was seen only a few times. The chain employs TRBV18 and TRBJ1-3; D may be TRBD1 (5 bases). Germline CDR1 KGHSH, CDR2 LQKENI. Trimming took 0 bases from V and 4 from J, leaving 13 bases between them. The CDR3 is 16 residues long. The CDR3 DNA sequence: TGTGCCAGCTCACCACCGGCAGGGTCCGGAGGAAACACCATATATTTT. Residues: CASSPPAGSGGNTIYF.

The CDR3 coding sequence is TGTGCCAGCAAACAGGGGGCGAGTACTGAAGCTTTCTTT. Translated: CASKQGASTEAFF. This chain joins TRBV2 and TRBJ1-1; 9 bases are a match to TRBD1. The CDR3 runs 13 residues. Trimming cost V 7 bases and J 5 bases; bases outside gene matches: 5. Germline V gene data show CDR1 as SNHLY and CDR2 as FYNNEI.

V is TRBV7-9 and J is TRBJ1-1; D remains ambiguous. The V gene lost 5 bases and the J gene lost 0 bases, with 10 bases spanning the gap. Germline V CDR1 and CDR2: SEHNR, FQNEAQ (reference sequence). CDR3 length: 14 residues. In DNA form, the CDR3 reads TGTGCCAGCAGCGAGGGAACAGTGAACACTGAAGCTTTCTTT. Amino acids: CASSEGTVNTEAFF.

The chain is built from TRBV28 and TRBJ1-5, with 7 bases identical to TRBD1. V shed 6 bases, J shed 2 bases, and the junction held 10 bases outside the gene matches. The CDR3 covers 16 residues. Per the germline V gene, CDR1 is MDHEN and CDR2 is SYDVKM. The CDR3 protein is CASRTTGVVGNQPQHF. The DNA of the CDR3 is TGTGCCAGCAGAACCACAGGGGTTGTCGGCAATCAGCCCCAGCATTTT.

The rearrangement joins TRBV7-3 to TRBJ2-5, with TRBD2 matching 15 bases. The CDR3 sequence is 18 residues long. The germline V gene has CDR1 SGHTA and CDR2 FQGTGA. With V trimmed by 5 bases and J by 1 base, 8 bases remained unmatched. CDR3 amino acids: CASSTGLAGGLVQETQYF. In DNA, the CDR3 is TGTGCCAGCAGCACCGGACTAGCGGGGGGGCTTGTCCAAGAGACCCAGTACTTC.

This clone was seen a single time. In nucleotides, the CDR3 is TGCGCCAGCAGTCGGTCCAGCACAGATACGCAGTATTTT. Translation: CASSRSSTDTQYF. This chain uses TRBV10-1 with TRBJ2-3; no reliable D call. V lost 5 bases and J lost 0, with 6 bases in between. The CDR3 has 13 amino acids. Germline V gene lookup returns CDR1 WNHNN and CDR2 SYGVQD (reference sequence).

The CDR3 DNA follows: TGCAGCGCAAAACAGGGGGAGTACACTGAAGCTTTCTTT. It translates to CSAKQGEYTEAFF. The chain combines TRBV29-1 with TRBJ1-1; 8 bases align to TRBD1. The CDR3 has 13 residues. V shed 7 bases, J shed 3 bases, and the junction held 7 bases outside the gene matches. Germline loops: CDR1 SQVTM, CDR2 ANQGSEA.

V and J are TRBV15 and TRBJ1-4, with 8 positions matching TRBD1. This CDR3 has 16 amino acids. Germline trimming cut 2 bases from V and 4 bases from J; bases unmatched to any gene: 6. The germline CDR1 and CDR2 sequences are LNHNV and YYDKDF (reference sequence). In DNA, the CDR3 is TGTGCCACCAGCAGAATCCGGACAGGGAGTAATGAAAAACTGTTTTTT. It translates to CATSRIRTGSNEKLFF.

This chain's CDR3 is CASSERPEPQHF. CDR3 nucleotides: TGTGCCAGCAGTGAGCGGCCCGAGCCCCAGCATTTT. The chain carries TRBV6-1 and TRBJ1-5; no reliable D call. The V end lost 3 bases, the J end lost 8 bases, and 8 bases lay between the germline ends. The germline V gene encodes CDR1 MNHNS and CDR2 SASEGT. CDR3 size: 12 residues.